The rows below give T cell receptor beta chains drawn from one sample of a study of blood T cells in healthy people across ages. Via MiXCR, TCRdb re-called the 5' RACE reads, giving one row per CDR3 protein. Of some 880,000 distinct CDR3 sequences listed, roughly 35% were seen once; the top ten hold around 13%. Sequenced: blood. The receptor source for this set is a man younger than 35 in good health. CDR3s include the opening cysteine and the closing phenylalanine or tryptophan. A D gene is named only where the DNA matches it firmly. The listing skips clone size in some rows; elsewhere it reads once, few, many or a size class.

CDR3 length | J gene | clone size | V gene | D gene | CDR3 DNA | CDR3 protein
15 | TRBJ2-1 | once | TRBV12-3/TRBV12-4 | TRBD2 | TGTGCCAGCAGTAGAGGGGCGGGGGGGCTAAATGAGCTGTTCTTC | CASSRGAGGLNELFF
16 | TRBJ2-7 | NA | TRBV7-2 | TRBD2 | TGTGCCAGCAGCTTAGAAAGCGGGGGGCTGACCTACGAGCAGTACTTC | CASSLESGGLTYEQYF
12 | TRBJ2-3 | many | TRBV12-3/TRBV12-4 | NA | TGTGCCAGCACCAAGAGCACAGATACGCAGTATTTT | CASTKSTDTQYF
14 | TRBJ2-7 | many | TRBV7-2 | TRBD2 | TGTGCCAGCAGCCTCGGACTAGCGGGCGACGAGCAGTACTTC | CASSLGLAGDEQYF
15 | TRBJ2-2 | NA | TRBV4-1 | NA | TGCGCCAGCAGCCAACCCCAGGGTAACACCGGGGAGCTGTTTTTT | CASSQPQGNTGELFF
13 | TRBJ2-7 | many | TRBV20-1 | NA | TGCAGTGCAAATAAGGACAGCTTCTACGAGCAGTACTTC | CSANKDSFYEQYF
14 | TRBJ2-5 | few | TRBV6-6 | NA | TGTGCCAGCAGTCGTGACGGGGGCACAGAGACCCAGTACTTC | CASSRDGGTETQYF
13 | TRBJ1-5 | few | TRBV4-3 | NA | TGCGCCAGCAGCCAAGATCAGAATCAGCCCCAGCATTTT | CASSQDQNQPQHF
11 | TRBJ1-4 | NA | TRBV20-1 | NA | TGCAGTGCACAGGGAACAGAAAAACTGTTTTTT | CSAQGTEKLFF
14 | TRBJ2-1 | NA | TRBV4-1 | NA | TGCGCCAGCAGCCAAGGGAGTGGGGGTTGGGAGCAGTTCTTC | CASSQGSGGWEQFF
17 | TRBJ2-4 | NA | TRBV3-1 | TRBD2 | TGTGCCAGCAGCCCCAATGGCGGGGGGCTACGAGGAAACATTCAGTACTTC | CASSPNGGGLRGNIQYF
14 | TRBJ2-1 | once | TRBV6-5 | NA | TGTGCCAGCAGTTACGCGGGGAATGACAATGAGCAGTTCTTC | CASSYAGNDNEQFF
13 | TRBJ1-2 | once | TRBV29-1 | NA | TGCAGCGCTAGACAGAGGCCTAACTATGGCTACACCTTC | CSARQRPNYGYTF
14 | TRBJ1-2 | few | TRBV27 | NA | TGTGCCAGCAGGGGCTCGGGAATTAACTATGGCTACACCTTC | CASRGSGINYGYTF
14 | TRBJ1-4 | NA | TRBV20-1 | NA | TGCAGTGCTACGGCAGGGAGGGCTAATGAAAAACTGTTTTTT | CSATAGRANEKLFF
14 | TRBJ1-4 | NA | TRBV20-1 | NA | TGCAGTGCTAGAAGGGGGGAAGCTAATGAAAAACTGTTTTTT | CSARRGEANEKLFF
15 | TRBJ2-7 | NA | TRBV4-1 | TRBD1 | TGCGCCAGCAGCCAAACCGGGACAGCGAACTACAAGCAGTACTTC | CASSQTGTANYKQYF
15 | TRBJ2-1 | few | TRBV28 | NA | TGTGCCAGCAGTTCCCCGGGACGCCTCTACAATGAGCAGTTCTTC | CASSSPGRLYNEQFF
15 | TRBJ1-6 | NA | TRBV14 | NA | TGTGCCAGCAGCCGTACCAAGCCCCCTAATTCACCCCTCCACTTT | CASSRTKPPNSPLHF
13 | TRBJ2-3 | NA | TRBV9 | NA | TGTGCCAGCAGCGGGCGAACCACAGATACGCAGTATTTT | CASSGRTTDTQYF
11 | TRBJ1-1 | NA | TRBV20-1 | NA | TGCAGTGGGGGGCTTAACACTGAAGCTTTCTTT | CSGGLNTEAFF
15 | TRBJ2-2 | NA | TRBV6-6 | NA | TGTGCCAGCAGTTACGATGAACCGAACACCGGGGAGCTGTTTTTT | CASSYDEPNTGELFF
17 | TRBJ2-2 | NA | TRBV6-2/TRBV6-3 | NA | TGTGCCAGCAGTAGTAACAGGCCTGAGCAGGTCGCCGGGGAGCTGTTTTTT | CASSSNRPEQVAGELFF
15 | TRBJ1-5 | NA | TRBV7-2 | NA | TGTGCCAGCAGCCCTGGGACGCATAGCAATCAGTCCCAGCATTTT | CASSPGTHSNQSQHF
18 | TRBJ2-3 | many | TRBV6-5 | NA | TGTGCCAGCAGTTTTTCCCCCGTGTATGGACTGGCCACAGATACGCAGTATTTT | CASSFSPVYGLATDTQYF
15 | TRBJ1-5 | NA | TRBV10-3 | TRBD1 | TGTGCCATCAGTGAGGGACAGGGGAACAATCAGCCCCAGCATTTT | CAISEGQGNNQPQHF
13 | TRBJ1-5 | NA | TRBV2 | NA | TGTGCCACCCGGGAGGGATACAATCAGCCCCAGCATTTT | CATREGYNQPQHF
16 | TRBJ1-6 | few | TRBV7-2 | TRBD1 | TGTGCCAGCAGCCCAGACCGTACAGGGGTTAATTCACCCCTCCACTTT | CASSPDRTGVNSPLHF
13 | TRBJ2-3 | NA | TRBV28 | NA | TGTGCCAGCAGTTTTCGGATCACAGATACGCAGTATTTT | CASSFRITDTQYF